This T cell receptor (beta chain) was recorded in a study of blood T cell repertoires in COVID-19. Generated by immunoSEQ multiplex PCR, the TCRdb table keeps only in-frame clones and is missing some. The repertoire holds just under 150,000 clones, with approximately 88% as singletons. The CDR3 is 15 amino acids. Deletions cut 0 bases from V and 7 bases from J, with 14 bases between. CDR1 SGDLS and CDR2 YYNGEE come from the germline V gene. The clonotype originates from a woman aged 45-59 years with acute or convalescent COVID-19. The chain uses TRBV9 and TRBJ2-1, with a tentative D call TRBD2 (5 bases). Sequencing was carried out using peripheral blood. The CDR3 DNA reads TGTGCCAGCAGCGTAGGCTCGGGGTATGAGAATGAGCAGTTCTTC. This sequence encodes CASSVGSGYENEQFF.